These 13 T cell receptor beta chains originate from one sample sequenced in a study of OX40 agonist ivuxolimab in advanced cancers. Profiling relied on immunoSEQ multiplex PCR, and the TCRdb table lists in-frame clones only, not all of them. This table has fewer than 90,000 clones, roughly 80% appearing once. The source material was CD4+ or CD8+ T cells sorted from blood, sampled in a trial of the OX40 agonist ivuxolimab. The receptors derive from an adult with an advanced solid tumor such as melanoma, head and neck, liver or kidney cancer.

This clone has just one count. V usage is TRBV5-4 and J usage is TRBJ2-5; 9 bases agree with TRBD2. The CDR3 loop spans 15 amino acids. V lost 3 bases, J lost 5 bases, and 8 bases stayed unmatched. Germline CDR1 SGHNT, CDR2 YYREEE (reference sequence). The CDR3 reads CASSWGGGAEETQYF. CDR3 coding DNA: TGTGCCAGCAGCTGGGGCGGGGGGGCTGAGGAGACCCAGTACTTC.

This chain joins TRBV28 and TRBJ2-5, with D unclear. The J call may be mistaken, given a closer DNA end match to TRBJ2-7. This CDR3 contains 15 residues. Germline-derived CDR1 and CDR2 are MDHEN and SYDVKM. The CDR3 loop reads CASSFAASSSYEQYF. CDR3 in DNA: TGTGCCAGCAGTTTTGCGGCTTCAAGCTCCTACGAGCAGTACTTC.

The count of this clone is one. The chain combines TRBV14 with TRBJ2-7; D is possibly TRBD1 (5 bases). CDR1 is SGHDN and CDR2 is FVKESK in the germline V gene. V was shortened by 5 bases and J by 9 bases, with 20 bases between the two germline ends. The CDR3 is made up of 14 amino acids. The CDR3 DNA follows: TGTGCCAGCAGCTCTCCCGCCGGGCCCCAGGGGCAGTACTTC. Its translation: CASSSPAGPQGQYF.

The CDR3 DNA sequence: TGCGCCAGCAGCTTGTCCAGGGTTACAGATACGCAGTATTTT. It specifies CASSLSRVTDTQYF. The rearrangement uses TRBV5-1 and TRBJ2-3; maybe TRBD1 (5 bases). Germline V gene data show CDR1 as SGHRS and CDR2 as YFSETQ. CDR3 size: 14 residues. Deletions cut 1 base from V and 3 bases from J, with 9 bases between.

J is TRBJ1-4 and V is TRBV5-1, with a tentative D call TRBD1 (5 bases). CDR1 is SGHRS, CDR2 YFSETQ, per germline. The ends were cut back, 4 bases at V and 8 bases at J, with 15 bases in the middle. CDR3 size: 14 residues. CDR3 sequence (DNA): TGCGCCAGCAGCATTGACGGTGGGGGGGAAAAACTGTTTTTT. This gives the protein CASSIDGGGEKLFF.

This chain uses TRBV30 with TRBJ2-6; D assignment may be TRBD1 or TRBD2 (6 bases each). The V end lost 6 bases, the J end lost 2 bases, and 14 bases lay between the germline ends. This CDR3 has 15 amino acids. Germline V gene data show CDR1 as GTSNPN and CDR2 as SVGIG (reference sequence). The CDR3 DNA reads as TGTGCCTGCCTCCTGAGGGGGGCTGGGGCCAACGTCCTGACTTTC. Its protein is CACLLRGAGANVLTF.

The chain recombines TRBV5-1 with TRBJ2-6; D may be TRBD1 or TRBD2 (5 bases each). V was shortened by 0 bases and J by 1 base, with 20 bases between the two germline ends. Per the germline V gene, CDR1 is SGHRS and CDR2 is YFSETQ. The CDR3 has 20 residues. The CDR3 loop is CASSLAGFSQGASGANVLTF. The CDR3 DNA sequence: TGCGCCAGCAGCTTGGCTGGTTTTAGTCAGGGAGCATCTGGGGCCAACGTCCTGACTTTC.

The chain joins TRBV27 to TRBJ2-1; 14 positions match TRBD2. V shed 11 bases and J 0 bases; nucleotides not matched to a gene: 12. The germline V gene encodes CDR1 MNHEY and CDR2 SMNVEV (reference sequence). CDR3 size: 18 residues. CDR3 residues: CAPEPGLAGVLSYNEQFF. The DNA of the CDR3 is TGTGCCCCAGAGCCGGGACTAGCGGGGGTTCTCTCCTACAATGAGCAGTTCTTC.

This clone was found many times. This chain joins TRBV19 and TRBJ2-7; D unresolved. The CDR3 has 13 residues. CDR1 and CDR2 from the germline V gene are LNHDA and SQIVND (reference sequence). V was pared by 6 bases and J by 6 bases, with 15 bases between. CDR3 bases: TGTGCCAGTAGCATTACGTGGGTCGGCGAGCAGTACTTC. Translated, it gives CASSITWVGEQYF. The full variable domain, with the rest looked up from reference TRBV19 and TRBJ2-7, is DGGITQSPKYLFRKEGQNVTLSCEQNLNHDAMYWYRQDPGQGLRLIYYSQIVNDFQKGDIAEGYSVSREKKESFPLTVTSAQKNPTAFYLCASSITWVGEQYFGPGTRLTVT.

This clone appeared a few times. Here the CDR3 DNA reads TGTGCCAGTACCGAGGGGGCGACAGGGTTAGGACAAAAACTGTTTTTT. As protein: CASTEGATGLGQKLFF. The chain uses TRBV19 and TRBJ1-4, with TRBD1 matching over 7 bases. In germline, CDR1 is LNHDA, CDR2 SQIVND (reference sequence). The CDR3 runs 16 residues. V lost 7 bases and J lost 9; bases outside the gene matches: 17.

CDR3 sequence reads: CASSLAQGGVNIQYF. The DNA for the CDR3 is TGTGCCAGCAGCTTGGCCCAGGGCGGTGTGAACATTCAGTACTTC. The gene calls are TRBV5-5 and TRBJ2-4; a weak D match, TRBD1 (5 bases). Germline loops: CDR1 SGHKS, CDR2 YYEKEE (reference sequence). The CDR3 consists of 15 residues. The germline V and J ends were trimmed by 0 bases and 7 bases, with 14 bases remaining between them. The full variable domain, its missing parts supplied by reference TRBV5-5 and TRBJ2-4, is DAGVTQSPTHLIKTRGQQVTLRCSPISGHKSVSWYQQVLGQGPQFIFQYYEKEERGRGNFPDRFSARQFPNYSSELNVNALLLGDSALYLCASSLAQGGVNIQYFGAGTRLSVL.

The V call is TRBV9, the J call TRBJ1-4; no reliable D call. The CDR3 is made up of 15 amino acids. Per the germline V gene, CDR1 is SGDLS and CDR2 is YYNGEE. Trimming took 2 bases from V and 8 from J, leaving 16 bases between them. DNA for the CDR3: TGTGCCAGCAGCGTCTCCGGACTGGGCTCCGAAAAACTGTTTTTT. Its translation is CASSVSGLGSEKLFF.

Judged by abundance, this clone is medium-sized. The chain joins TRBV6-5 to TRBJ2-7, with 9 bases aligning to TRBD1. CDR3 length: 15 residues. Germline CDR1 is MNHEY and CDR2 is SVGAGI. J was trimmed by 3 bases and V by 2 bases; bases with no gene match: 5. The CDR3 sequence is CASSYQGQGSYEQYF. CDR3 nucleotide sequence: TGTGCCAGCAGTTACCAGGGACAGGGTAGCTACGAGCAGTACTTC.